This entry lists 30 T cell receptor beta chains sequenced from one sample in a study of T cell repertoires in cytomegalovirus infection. TCRdb passed the reads through MiXCR, listing each CDR3 protein once. The sample includes roughly 230,000 distinct CDR3 sequences, 15% to 20% of them seen just once. Input material: CD8+ T cells from PBMCs. All receptors derive from a human donor in good health (CMV status not recorded). Some clones in this sample may be carry-over from other donors' samples.

This clonotype was picked up a small number of times. This chain links TRBV5-1 with TRBJ1-1; a possible D gene is TRBD1 (5 bases). In germline, CDR1 is SGHRS, CDR2 YFSETQ. The V end was cut by 0 bases, the J end by 6 bases, with 15 bases between. CDR3 length equals 15 residues. CDR3 residues: CASSLVGGAAPEAFF. DNA for the CDR3: TGCGCCAGCAGCTTGGTAGGTGGGGCAGCGCCTGAAGCTTTCTTT.

This clonotype is medium-sized (0.01 to 0.1%) by share. The rearrangement uses TRBV11-2 and TRBJ2-1; D gene ambiguous. The CDR3 sequence is 16 residues long. With 1 base removed from V and 6 bases from J, the gap between germline ends came to 16 bases. In germline, CDR1 is SGHAT, CDR2 FQNNGV. The CDR3 DNA reads TGTGCCAGCAGCTTAGCCACACCCGAAAACTTCAATGAGCAGTTCTTC. The encoded protein is CASSLATPENFNEQFF.

The chain employs TRBV28 and TRBJ1-6; 9 bases match TRBD1. Trimming took 4 bases from V and 2 from J; bases not matched to a gene: 3. The CDR3 is 16 residues long. The germline V gene has CDR1 MDHEN and CDR2 SYDVKM. The CDR3 nucleotides are TGTGCCAGCAGTTATGGGGACAGGGCCTATAATTCACCCCTCCACTTT. It codes for CASSYGDRAYNSPLHF.

The chain carries TRBV27 and TRBJ2-5; D possibly uses TRBD1 or TRBD2 (5 bases each). CDR1 and CDR2 from the germline V gene are MNHEY and SMNVEV (reference sequence). The length of the CDR3 is 13 residues. The V end was cut by 3 bases, the J end by 4 bases, with 9 bases between. The CDR3 sequence: CASSFPGGETQYF. DNA for the CDR3: TGTGCCAGCAGTTTCCCTGGGGGAGAGACCCAGTACTTC.

This clonotype was seen at least ten times. V usage is TRBV7-9 and J usage is TRBJ2-1; TRBD1 might be the D (5 bases). In germline, CDR1 is SEHNR, CDR2 FQNEAQ (reference sequence). Trimming left V 5 bases short and J 1 base short, with 12 bases between. This CDR3 spans 15 amino acids. The CDR3 here is CASSPQGRSYNEQFF. CDR3 nucleotides: TGTGCCAGCAGCCCGCAGGGAAGGTCCTACAATGAGCAGTTCTTC.

This clonotype occurred many times. V and J are TRBV12-3 or TRBV12-4 and TRBJ2-1; no definite D call. CDR3 length equals 14 residues. Trimming stripped 2 bases from V and 5 bases from J, with 10 bases between. CDR3 nucleotides: TGTGCCAGCAGTTTATCCGCTCACGACAATGAGCAGTTCTTC. Its protein is CASSLSAHDNEQFF.

The chain combines TRBV28 with TRBJ2-1, with a tentative D call TRBD2 (7 bases). The CDR3 has 15 residues. Trimming removed 3 bases at V and 7 bases at J, with 16 bases between. Germline assignment: CDR1 MDHEN and CDR2 SYDVKM. The CDR3 loop reads CASSFWAGEGNEQFF. The CDR3 bases are TGTGCCAGCAGTTTCTGGGCAGGGGAGGGTAATGAGCAGTTCTTC.

This clonotype appeared once. The gene calls are TRBV28 and TRBJ2-7; 11 positions match TRBD2. Unmatched junction bases numbered 17, after V lost 4 bases and J lost 6 bases. This CDR3 contains 18 residues. CDR1 and CDR2 from the germline V gene are MDHEN and SYDVKM. The CDR3 nucleotides are TGTGCCAGCAGTTCCGGGACTAGCGGCCCGCTGACCGGTCTCGAGCAGTACTTC. This translates into CASSSGTSGPLTGLEQYF. The full variable domain, in which reference TRBV28 and TRBJ2-7 provide the parts outside the CDR3, is DVKVTQSSRYLVKRTGEKVFLECVQDMDHENMFWYRQDPGLGLRLIYFSYDVKMKEKGDIPEGYSVSREKKERFSLILESASTNQTSMYLCASSSGTSGPLTGLEQYFGPGTRLTVT.

This clonotype was counted ten times or more. The CDR3 reads CASSIFRDRGLMNTEAFF. For the CDR3, the DNA is TGTGCCAGCAGCATCTTCCGGGACAGGGGACTCATGAACACTGAAGCTTTCTTT. The chain has TRBV11-1 and TRBJ1-1, with 10 bases fitting TRBD1. The V and J ends lost 5 bases and 0 bases, in that order; junction bases with no gene match: 12. Germline V lookup: CDR1 SGHAT, CDR2 FQDESV (reference sequence). The CDR3 spans 18 residues.

This clonotype has at least ten counts. The gene calls are TRBV7-6 and TRBJ2-7, with 12 bases lining up with TRBD1. Trimming took 6 bases from V and 6 from J; bases not matched to a gene: 15. The CDR3 loop spans 17 amino acids. The germline V gene has CDR1 SGHVS and CDR2 FNYEAQ. CDR3 bases: TGTGCCAGCAGTCAAGGGTATAAGGGGACAGGGGGCCGCGAGCAGTACTTC. Residues: CASSQGYKGTGGREQYF.

In regard to this clonotype: Being one base from a much bigger clone, this may be a read error. The chain combines TRBV11-3 with TRBJ2-2, with TRBD2 matching 7 bases. Germline loops: CDR1 SGHNT, CDR2 YENEEA. The CDR3 has 14 residues. The CDR3 DNA reads TGTGCCAGCAGCTTTAGCGGGTCCACCGTGGAGCTGTTTTTT. Protein product: CASSFSGSTVELFF.

V is TRBV28 and J is TRBJ1-1, with D hard to call. The CDR3 runs to 14 residues. Germline assignment: CDR1 MDHEN and CDR2 SYDVKM. The V gene lost 4 bases and the J gene lost 2 bases, with 11 bases spanning the gap. The CDR3 bases are TGTGCCAGCAGTTACAGCAACCTAAACACTGAAGCTTTCTTT. Protein: CASSYSNLNTEAFF.

This chain connects TRBV6-5 to TRBJ2-1; TRBD2 matches at 10 bases. J lost 5 bases, V lost 5 bases, and 6 bases had no gene match. The CDR3 runs to 15 residues. The V gene's germline CDR1 is MNHEY and CDR2 SVGAGI. The CDR3 DNA is TGTGCCAGCAGTCTTACTAGCGGGGCTAACAATGAGCAGTTCTTC. Encoded protein: CASSLTSGANNEQFF.

The chain is built from TRBV5-5 and TRBJ2-7; 8 bases are shared with TRBD1. The CDR3 covers 13 residues. Germline assignment: CDR1 SGHKS and CDR2 YYEKEE (reference sequence). J lost 5 bases, V lost 4 bases, and 5 bases had no gene match. The CDR3 is CASSDGQGNEQYF. DNA for the CDR3: TGTGCCAGCAGCGATGGACAGGGTAACGAGCAGTACTTC.

This clonotype was picked up a small number of times. V gene TRBV7-8 combines with J gene TRBJ2-5; TRBD2 aligns across 8 bases. CDR3 size: 19 residues. The J segment lost 1 base and the V segment lost 3 bases, leaving 16 bases of the junction unmatched. Germline CDR1 and CDR2: SGHVS and FQNEAQ. The CDR3: CASSFIGQNSGKAQETQYF. CDR3 nucleotides: TGTGCCAGCAGCTTTATAGGACAGAATAGCGGGAAGGCCCAAGAGACCCAGTACTTC.

The V call is TRBV19, the J call TRBJ2-1; TRBD1 aligns across 7 bases. The CDR3 sequence is 16 residues long. CDR1 is LNHDA and CDR2 is SQIVND in the germline V gene (reference sequence). V lost 3 bases to trimming and J lost 4 bases; unmatched junction nucleotides: 9. This chain's CDR3 is CASSMDEGAKYNEQFF. The CDR3 DNA reads TGTGCCAGTAGTATGGATGAGGGGGCGAAGTACAATGAGCAGTTCTTC.

This clonotype was counted many times. This sequence joins TRBV6-2 or TRBV6-3 and TRBJ1-5, with D possibly TRBD1 on 5 matching bases. V lost 8 bases and J lost 1, with 18 bases in between. This CDR3 region has 16 residues. Germline CDR1 MNHEY, CDR2 SVGEGT. The CDR3 reads CASSGTPDLSNQPQHF. CDR3 bases: TGTGCCAGCTCGGGGACCCCCGATTTAAGCAATCAGCCCCAGCATTTT.

This clonotype was found many times. CDR3 coding DNA: TGTGCCAGCAGCTTCCCCCACAGGGGGTGGACTGAAGCTTTCTTT. Encoded protein: CASSFPHRGWTEAFF. The V and J genes are TRBV7-8 and TRBJ1-1; 8 bases align to TRBD1. This CDR3 contains 15 residues. The V and J ends lost 3 bases and 5 bases, in that order; junction bases with no gene match: 8. CDR1 and CDR2 from the germline V gene are SGHVS and FQNEAQ.

This clonotype was seen many times. This chain uses TRBV2 with TRBJ2-7, with D maybe TRBD1 (6 bases). The CDR3 consists of 15 residues. The ends were cut back, 3 bases at V and 1 base at J, with 13 bases in the middle. Germline V CDR1 and CDR2: SNHLY, FYNNEI. CDR3 sequence: CASSDLFQGSYEQYF. The CDR3 DNA follows: TGTGCCAGCAGTGACCTATTCCAGGGGTCCTACGAGCAGTACTTC.

This clonotype was observed many times. The V and J genes are TRBV7-9 and TRBJ2-1, with TRBD2 identical over 7 bases. The CDR3 is 15 residues long. V lost 5 bases to trimming and J lost 4 bases; unmatched junction nucleotides: 8. Germline CDR1 and CDR2: SEHNR and FQNEAQ (reference sequence). The CDR3 region has the DNA TGTGCCAGCAGCCATCTAGCGGTGGTTTACAATGAGCAGTTCTTC. Translating it yields CASSHLAVVYNEQFF.

This clonotype has a handful of counts. The chain couples TRBV7-9 to TRBJ1-1, with a tentative D call TRBD1 (5 bases). Between the trimmed V and J ends, which lost 5 bases and 4 bases, there was a span of 11 bases. CDR3 length equals 13 residues. Germline V gene lookup returns CDR1 SEHNR and CDR2 FQNEAQ (reference sequence). This CDR3 is CASSPPGLTEAFF. The CDR3 DNA is TGTGCCAGCAGCCCGCCGGGGCTCACTGAAGCTTTCTTT.

This clonotype was recorded at least ten times. J is TRBJ2-7 and V is TRBV7-9; TRBD1 might be the D (5 bases). Germline CDR1 and CDR2: SEHNR and FQNEAQ (reference sequence). The CDR3 has 13 amino acids. V was pared by 8 bases and J by 2 bases, with 13 bases between. The CDR3 is CASSTSTAYEQYF. For the CDR3, the DNA is TGTGCCAGCTCCACCTCGACAGCCTACGAGCAGTACTTC. Supplemented by reference TRBV7-9 and TRBJ2-7, the full variable domain reads DTGVSQNPRHKITKRGQNVTFRCDPISEHNRLYWYRQTLGQGPEFLTYFQNEAQLEKSRLLSDRFSAERPKGSFSTLEIQRTEQGDSAMYLCASSTSTAYEQYFGPGTRLTVT.

The J gene is TRBJ2-5, the V gene TRBV4-3; 10 bases are a match to TRBD2. After removal of 1 base from V and 5 bases from J, the junction contained 7 bases not matched to a gene. Germline V gives CDR1 LGHNA, CDR2 YSLEER. This CDR3 has 16 amino acids. For the CDR3, the DNA is TGCGCCAGCAGCCAAGTGGGGACTAGCGAGGAGGAGACCCAGTACTTC. Residues: CASSQVGTSEEETQYF.

This clonotype has more than one count but fewer than ten. This sequence joins TRBV6-5 and TRBJ2-2; D is unclear. The CDR3 extends over 15 amino acids. Germline V gene lookup returns CDR1 MNHEY and CDR2 SVGAGI. The V end was cut by 2 bases, the J end by 0 bases, with 7 bases between. CDR3 sequence (DNA): TGTGCCAGCAGTTACGGATCCCCGAACACCGGGGAGCTGTTTTTT. This gives the protein CASSYGSPNTGELFF.

CDR3 DNA: TGCAGTGCTAACCCTATTCTCTACGAGCAGTACTTC. Its translation is CSANPILYEQYF. This rearrangement joins TRBV20-1 to TRBJ2-7; no reliable D call. This CDR3 comprises 12 residues. Germline lookup yields CDR1 DFQATT and CDR2 SNEGSKA (reference sequence). Trimming took off 4 bases at V and 3 bases at J, with 10 bases between the two ends.

The gene calls are TRBV6-5 and TRBJ1-2, with 7 bases lining up with TRBD1. V gave up 6 bases and J gave up 1 base; unmatched junction bases: 5. This CDR3 spans 14 amino acids. Germline V gene lookup returns CDR1 MNHEY and CDR2 SVGAGI. The CDR3 region is CASRVQGNNYGYTF. The CDR3 nucleotides are TGTGCCAGCAGAGTACAGGGGAATAACTATGGCTACACCTTC.

This clonotype was detected only a few times. V usage is TRBV20-1 and J usage is TRBJ1-1, with D tentatively TRBD1 (6 bases). From germline, CDR1 is DFQATT and CDR2 SNEGSKA (reference sequence). The CDR3 totals 14 residues. The V end was cut by 2 bases, the J end by 0 bases, with 10 bases between. The CDR3 reads CSARSGAMNTEAFF. In nucleotides, the CDR3 is TGCAGTGCTAGATCGGGGGCCATGAACACTGAAGCTTTCTTT.

The chain couples TRBV2 to TRBJ2-7, with TRBD2 matching over 9 bases. The CDR3 totals 15 residues. J lost 6 bases, V lost 7 bases, and 13 bases had no gene match. Germline V gene lookup returns CDR1 SNHLY and CDR2 FYNNEI. Here the CDR3 DNA reads TGTGCCAGCACCCGACCGGCGGGGGGGCTTCCCGAGCAGTACTTC. Translation: CASTRPAGGLPEQYF.

This chain connects TRBV19 to TRBJ2-7; possible D gene TRBD2, 5 bases. The germline CDR1 and CDR2 sequences are LNHDA and SQIVND (reference sequence). V was shortened by 7 bases and J by 6 bases, with 19 bases between the two germline ends. CDR3 size: 14 residues. The CDR3 coding sequence is TGTGCCAGTAATCCCAACGGAGGCTGGGTCGAGCAGTACTTC. Amino acid sequence: CASNPNGGWVEQYF.

This sequence joins TRBV12-3 or TRBV12-4 and TRBJ2-1, with 10 bases matching TRBD2. The CDR3 has 15 residues. V shed 4 bases, J shed 6 bases, and the junction held 6 bases outside the gene matches. For the CDR3, the DNA is TGTGCCAGCAGTTCCCCAGCGGGGGGGCGCAATGAGCAGTTCTTC. Translating it yields CASSSPAGGRNEQFF.